Listed here is a single T cell receptor beta chain. Its antigen is undetermined. These data come from a study of blood T cells in healthy people across ages. Study outcomes and limitations: Observed TCR beta diversity showed a strong correlation with the percentage of naive T cells as measured by flow cytometry.

The CDR3 covers 16 residues. Unmatched junction bases numbered 11, after V lost 5 bases and J lost 6 bases. CDR1 is SGHAT, CDR2 FQNNGV, per germline. A second PCR, run for about 6 to 12 cycles, used a sample-barcoded 5' primer plus a J-beta primer mix. Each cDNA molecule was tagged by a template-switch adaptor that had 12 random nucleotides. Every sample produced at least 2.5 million CDR3-containing paired-end reads. TCRdb redid the calling of the 5' RACE reads with MiXCR, one entry per CDR3 protein. Here the sample spans 1.5 million to 2 million distinct CDR3 sequences, roughly 27% being singletons. The clonotype comes from a woman aged 25 to 39 in good health. This chain uses TRBV11-2 with TRBJ2-1; TRBD2 matches 9 bases. The material sequenced was blood. Here the CDR3 reads CASSTPGTSRSNEQFF. CDR3 DNA: TGTGCCAGCAGCACTCCCGGGACTAGCAGATCCAATGAGCAGTTCTTC.